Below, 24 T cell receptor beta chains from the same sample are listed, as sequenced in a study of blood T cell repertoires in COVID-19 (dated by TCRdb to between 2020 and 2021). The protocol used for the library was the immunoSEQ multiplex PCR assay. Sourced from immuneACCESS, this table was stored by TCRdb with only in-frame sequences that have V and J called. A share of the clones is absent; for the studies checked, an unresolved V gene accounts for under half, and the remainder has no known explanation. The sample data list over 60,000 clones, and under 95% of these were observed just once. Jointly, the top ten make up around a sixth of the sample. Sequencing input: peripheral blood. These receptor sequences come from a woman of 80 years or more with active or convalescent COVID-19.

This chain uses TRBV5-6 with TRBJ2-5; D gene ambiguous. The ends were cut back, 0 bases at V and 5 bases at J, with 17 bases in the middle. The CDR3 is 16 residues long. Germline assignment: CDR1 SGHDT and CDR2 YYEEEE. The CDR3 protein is CASSLEQAVLEETQYF. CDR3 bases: TGTGCCAGCAGCTTGGAGCAGGCCGTCCTCGAGGAGACCCAGTACTTC.

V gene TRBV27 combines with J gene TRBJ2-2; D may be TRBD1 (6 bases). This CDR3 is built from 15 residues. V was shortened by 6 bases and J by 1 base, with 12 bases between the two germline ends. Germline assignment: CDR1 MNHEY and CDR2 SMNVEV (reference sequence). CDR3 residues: CASRPGQVNTGELFF. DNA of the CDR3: TGTGCCAGCAGGCCGGGACAAGTGAACACCGGGGAGCTGTTTTTT.

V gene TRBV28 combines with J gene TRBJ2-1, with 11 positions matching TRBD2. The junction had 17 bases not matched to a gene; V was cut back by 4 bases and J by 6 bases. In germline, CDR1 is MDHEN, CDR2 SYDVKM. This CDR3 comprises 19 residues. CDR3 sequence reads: CASSSYPTSGATWANEQFF. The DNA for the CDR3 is TGTGCCAGCAGTTCTTACCCGACTAGCGGGGCTACCTGGGCCAATGAGCAGTTCTTC.

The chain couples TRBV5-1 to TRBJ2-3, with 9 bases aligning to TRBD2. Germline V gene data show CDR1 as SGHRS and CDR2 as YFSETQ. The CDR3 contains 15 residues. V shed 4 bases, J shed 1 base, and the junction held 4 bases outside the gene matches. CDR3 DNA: TGCGCCAGCAGCGGCGGGGGGGCACGCACAGATACGCAGTATTTT. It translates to CASSGGGARTDTQYF.

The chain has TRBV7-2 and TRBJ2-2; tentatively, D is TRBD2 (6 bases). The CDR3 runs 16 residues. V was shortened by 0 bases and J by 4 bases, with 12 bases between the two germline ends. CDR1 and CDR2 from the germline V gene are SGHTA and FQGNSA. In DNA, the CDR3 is TGTGCCAGCAGCTTAGCGGCTACTAGCACCACCGGGGAGCTGTTTTTT. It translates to CASSLAATSTTGELFF.

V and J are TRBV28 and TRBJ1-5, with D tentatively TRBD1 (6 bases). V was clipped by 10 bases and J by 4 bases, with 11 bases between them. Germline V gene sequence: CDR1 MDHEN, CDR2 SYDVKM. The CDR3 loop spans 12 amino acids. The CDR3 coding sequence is TGTGCCACCAGGGGAGGGAATCAGCCCCAGCATTTT. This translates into CATRGGNQPQHF.

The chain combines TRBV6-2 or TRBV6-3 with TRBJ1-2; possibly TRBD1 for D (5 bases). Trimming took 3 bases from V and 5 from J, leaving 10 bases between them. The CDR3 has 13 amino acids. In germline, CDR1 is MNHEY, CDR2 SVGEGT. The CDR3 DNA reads TGTGCCAGCAGTTATTGGCAGGGATATGGCTACACCTTC. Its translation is CASSYWQGYGYTF.

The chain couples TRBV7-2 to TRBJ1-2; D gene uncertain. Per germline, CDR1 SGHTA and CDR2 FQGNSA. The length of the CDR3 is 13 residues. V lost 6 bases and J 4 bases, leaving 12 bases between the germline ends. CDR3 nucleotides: TGTGCCAGCAGAATAGACGGCGGCTATGGCTACACCTTC. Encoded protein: CASRIDGGYGYTF.

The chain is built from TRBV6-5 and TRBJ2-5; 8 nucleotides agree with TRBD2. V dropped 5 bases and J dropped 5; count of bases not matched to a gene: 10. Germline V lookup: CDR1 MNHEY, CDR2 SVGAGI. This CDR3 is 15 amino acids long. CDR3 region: CASSHLAGGEETQYF. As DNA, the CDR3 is TGTGCCAGCAGTCATCTGGCCGGGGGGGAGGAGACCCAGTACTTC.

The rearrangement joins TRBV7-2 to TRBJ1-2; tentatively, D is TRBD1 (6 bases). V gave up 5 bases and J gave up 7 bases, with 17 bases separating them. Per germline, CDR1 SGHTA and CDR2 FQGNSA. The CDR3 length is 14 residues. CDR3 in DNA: TGTGCCAGCAGCGCGGCAGGGGTAACGGTTGGCTACACCTTC. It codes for CASSAAGVTVGYTF.

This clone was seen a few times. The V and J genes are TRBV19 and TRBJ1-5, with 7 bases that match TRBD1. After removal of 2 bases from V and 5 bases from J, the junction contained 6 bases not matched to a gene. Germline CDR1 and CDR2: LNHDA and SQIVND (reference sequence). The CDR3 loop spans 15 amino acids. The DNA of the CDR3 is TGTGCCAGTAGTATAAACAGGGGCCTACATCAGCCCCAGCATTTT. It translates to CASSINRGLHQPQHF.

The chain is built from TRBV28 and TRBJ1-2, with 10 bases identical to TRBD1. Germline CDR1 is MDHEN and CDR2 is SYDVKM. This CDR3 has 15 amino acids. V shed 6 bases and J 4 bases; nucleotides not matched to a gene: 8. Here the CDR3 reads CASRTYRQGAYGYTF. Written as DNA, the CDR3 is TGTGCCAGCAGAACCTATCGACAGGGGGCCTATGGCTACACCTTC.

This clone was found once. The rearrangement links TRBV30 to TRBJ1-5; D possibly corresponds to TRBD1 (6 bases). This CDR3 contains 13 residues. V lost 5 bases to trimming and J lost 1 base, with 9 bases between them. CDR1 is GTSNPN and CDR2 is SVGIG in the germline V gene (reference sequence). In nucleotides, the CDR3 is TGTGCCTGGGTAGACAGGAGCAATCAGCCCCAGCATTTT. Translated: CAWVDRSNQPQHF.

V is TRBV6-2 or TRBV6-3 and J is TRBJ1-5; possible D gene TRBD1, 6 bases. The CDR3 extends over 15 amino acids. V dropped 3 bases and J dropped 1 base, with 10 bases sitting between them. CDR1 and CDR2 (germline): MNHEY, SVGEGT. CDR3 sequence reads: CASSYGGASNQPQHF. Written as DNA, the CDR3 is TGTGCCAGCAGTTATGGGGGGGCGAGCAATCAGCCCCAGCATTTT.

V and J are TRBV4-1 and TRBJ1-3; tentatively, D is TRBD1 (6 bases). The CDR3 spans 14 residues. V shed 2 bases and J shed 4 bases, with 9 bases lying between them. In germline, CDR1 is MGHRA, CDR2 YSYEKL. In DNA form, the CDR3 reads TGCGCCAGCAGCCAAACAGGGTTGGGAAACACCATATATTTT. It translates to CASSQTGLGNTIYF.

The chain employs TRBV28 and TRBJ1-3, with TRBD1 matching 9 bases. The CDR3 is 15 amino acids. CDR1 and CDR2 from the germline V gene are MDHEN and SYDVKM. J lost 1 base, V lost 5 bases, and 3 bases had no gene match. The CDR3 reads CASSRTGASGNTIYF. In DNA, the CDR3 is TGTGCCAGCAGTCGGACAGGGGCTTCTGGAAACACCATATATTTT.

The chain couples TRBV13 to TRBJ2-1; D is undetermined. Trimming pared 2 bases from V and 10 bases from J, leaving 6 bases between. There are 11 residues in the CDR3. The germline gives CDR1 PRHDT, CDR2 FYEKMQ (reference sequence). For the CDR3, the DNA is TGTGCCAGCAGCTTAAGGAGCGAGCAGTTCTTC. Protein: CASSLRSEQFF.

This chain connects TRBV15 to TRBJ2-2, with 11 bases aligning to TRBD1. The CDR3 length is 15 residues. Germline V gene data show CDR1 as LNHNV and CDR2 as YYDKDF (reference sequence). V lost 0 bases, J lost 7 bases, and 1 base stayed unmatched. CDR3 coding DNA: TGTGCCACCAGCAGAGAGGGACAGGGGGTCGGGGAGCTGTTTTTT. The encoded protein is CATSREGQGVGELFF.

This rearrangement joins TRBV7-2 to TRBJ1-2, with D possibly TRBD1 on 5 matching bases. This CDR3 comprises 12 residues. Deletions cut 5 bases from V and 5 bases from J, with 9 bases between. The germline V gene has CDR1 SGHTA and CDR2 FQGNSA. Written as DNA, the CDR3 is TGTGCCAGCAGCCCCGACAGTTATGGCTACACCTTC. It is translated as CASSPDSYGYTF.

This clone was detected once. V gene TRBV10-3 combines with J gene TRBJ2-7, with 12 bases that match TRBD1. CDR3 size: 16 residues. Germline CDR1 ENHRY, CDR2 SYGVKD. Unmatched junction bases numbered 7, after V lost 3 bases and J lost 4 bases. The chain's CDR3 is CAISDLGQGASYEQYF. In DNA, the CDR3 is TGTGCCATCAGTGACTTGGGACAGGGGGCTTCGTACGAGCAGTACTTC.

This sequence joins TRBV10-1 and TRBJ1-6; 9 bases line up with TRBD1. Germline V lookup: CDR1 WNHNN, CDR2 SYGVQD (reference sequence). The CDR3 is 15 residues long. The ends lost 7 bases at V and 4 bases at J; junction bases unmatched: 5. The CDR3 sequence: CASTRQGVYNSPLHF. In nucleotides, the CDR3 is TGCGCCAGCACCAGACAGGGGGTTTATAATTCACCCCTCCACTTT.

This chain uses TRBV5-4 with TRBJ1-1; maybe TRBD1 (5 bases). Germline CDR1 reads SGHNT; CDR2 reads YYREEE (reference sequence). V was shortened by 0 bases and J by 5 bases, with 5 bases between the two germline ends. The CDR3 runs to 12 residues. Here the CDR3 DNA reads TGTGCCAGCAGCTTGGAGGGGACTGAAGCTTTCTTT. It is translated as CASSLEGTEAFF.

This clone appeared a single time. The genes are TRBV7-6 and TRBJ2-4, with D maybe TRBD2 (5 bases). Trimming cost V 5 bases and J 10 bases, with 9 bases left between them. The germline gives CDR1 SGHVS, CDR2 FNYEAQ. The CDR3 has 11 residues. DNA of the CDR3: TGTGCCAGCAGCAACGGGGTGATTCAGTACTTC. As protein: CASSNGVIQYF.

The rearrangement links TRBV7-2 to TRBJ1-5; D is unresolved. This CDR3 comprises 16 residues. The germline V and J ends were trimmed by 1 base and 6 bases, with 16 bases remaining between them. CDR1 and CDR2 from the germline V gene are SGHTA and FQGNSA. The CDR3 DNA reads TGTGCCAGCAGCTTAGTAGATTCGGGGAACGGTCAGCCCCAGCATTTT. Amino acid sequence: CASSLVDSGNGQPQHF.